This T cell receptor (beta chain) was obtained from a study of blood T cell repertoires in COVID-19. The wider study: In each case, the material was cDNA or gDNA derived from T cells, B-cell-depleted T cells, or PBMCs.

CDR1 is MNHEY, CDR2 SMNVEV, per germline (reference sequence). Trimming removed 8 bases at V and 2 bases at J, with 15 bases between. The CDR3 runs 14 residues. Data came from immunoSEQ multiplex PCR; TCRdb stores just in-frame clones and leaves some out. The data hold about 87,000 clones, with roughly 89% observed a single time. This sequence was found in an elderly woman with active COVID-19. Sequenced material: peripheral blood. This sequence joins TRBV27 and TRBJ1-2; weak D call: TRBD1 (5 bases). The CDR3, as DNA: TGTGCCAGCTCCCCATTGGGGCGGAACTATGGCTACACCTTC. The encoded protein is CASSPLGRNYGYTF.